These 3 T cell receptor beta chains originate from one sample sequenced in a study of cytomegalovirus exposure and HLA in healthy donors (dated by TCRdb to about 2017). Libraries were built with the immunoSEQ multiplex PCR assay. For the multiplex PCR, a mixture combining 60 forward primers for TCR Vbeta segments and 13 reverse primers for TCR Jbeta segments was used. TCRdb mirrors the immuneACCESS table, restricted to in-frame sequences. Some clones are absent from its copies; in checked studies, under half trace to an unresolved V gene, and the reason for the others is unknown. This sample lists around 40,000 clones; around two thirds were detected once. The ten largest clonotypes hold 8.7% of the sample. The sequencing sample was made of PBMCs. The receptors stem from a human donor in good health.

DNA for the CDR3: TGTGCCAGCAGTTATAGTGTCGTACCCCTCCACTTT. Its translation is CASSYSVVPLHF. This chain uses TRBV6-7 with TRBJ1-6; no firm D call. TRBV6-7 is an open reading frame whose function is uncertain. V gave up 3 bases and J gave up 12 bases, with 9 bases separating them. The CDR3 contains 12 residues.

The chain carries TRBV29-1 and TRBJ2-7; D perhaps matches TRBD2 (5 bases). Germline CDR1 SQVTM, CDR2 ANQGSEA. The ends were cut back, 6 bases at V and 7 bases at J, with 13 bases in the middle. The CDR3 runs 11 residues. The CDR3: CSVGSTGEQYF. In nucleotides, the CDR3 is TGCAGCGTGGGGTCGACGGGGGAGCAGTACTTC.

This clone was recorded a few times. The rearrangement uses TRBV7-2 and TRBJ2-1, with TRBD2 matching over 14 bases. V lost 7 bases and J lost 9; bases outside the gene matches: 8. This CDR3 spans 15 amino acids. The germline V gene encodes CDR1 SGHTA and CDR2 FQGNSA. CDR3 sequence: CASTPGLAGVGEQFF. CDR3 sequence (DNA): TGTGCCAGCACCCCGGGACTAGCGGGGGTAGGTGAGCAGTTCTTC.